A selection of T cell receptor beta chains follows, all from one sample in a study of T cells in Graves' hyperthyroidism and ophthalmopathy. One entry per CDR3 protein, called by TCRdb with MiXCR from the multiplex PCR reads. This table has more than 450,000 distinct CDR3 sequences, about 20% appearing once. Sequencing was done on a sample of blood. The receptor source for this set is a man in his forties with Graves' ophthalmopathy. CDR3s include the opening cysteine and the closing phenylalanine or tryptophan. Each record gives: clone size, J gene, D gene, V gene, CDR3 DNA, CDR3 protein. D genes are given only for firm matches. Clone size is not always given. Where it is, it says once, few, many or a class for expanded clones.

- TRBJ2-5 - TRBV10-2 TGCGCCAGCAGTGAGTACTGGGGAGAGACCCAGTACTTC CASSEYWGETQYF
many TRBJ2-2 TRBD1 TRBV7-2 TGTGCCAGCAGACGAAGGAGAGGACAGGGGGGGCTTAGGGAGCTGTTTTTT CASRRRRGQGGLRELFF
few TRBJ1-4 - TRBV10-3 TGTGCCATCAGTGAGGGATCGACTTCTAATGAAAAACTGTTTTTT CAISEGSTSNEKLFF
- TRBJ2-3 - TRBV6-2/TRBV6-3 TGTGCCAGCAGTTACTCGTCCAGGGGCAAAACAGATACGCAGTATTTT CASSYSSRGKTDTQYF
- TRBJ2-5 TRBD2 TRBV7-2 TGTGCCAGCAGCCCGACTAGCGGGAGACGAGAGACCCAGTACTTC CASSPTSGRRETQYF
few TRBJ2-1 TRBD1 TRBV12-3/TRBV12-4 TGTGCCAGCAGCCCTTCGAACAGGGGGTTCCCCTACAATGAGCAGTTCTTC CASSPSNRGFPYNEQFF
- TRBJ1-1 - TRBV11-2 TGTGCCAGCAGCTTAGGTCGGGGCAGAGGGGCTTTCTTT CASSLGRGRGAFF
few TRBJ2-7 TRBD1 TRBV6-5 TGTGCCAGCAGTTATCAGCCAGGGGGCGGTTACGAGCAGTACTTC CASSYQPGGGYEQYF
few TRBJ1-5 - TRBV2 TGTGCCAGCAGTGATTTAAGGGGGGGGTTTCAGCCCCAGCATTTT CASSDLRGGFQPQHF
few TRBJ2-2 TRBD2 TRBV11-2 TGTGCCAGCAGCCCACTGCGGGAGGCGGCGAACACCGGGGAGCTGTTTTTT CASSPLREAANTGELFF
many TRBJ1-1 - TRBV3-1 TGTGCCAGCAGCCGCTCCGAGGGCACTGAAGCTTTCTTT CASSRSEGTEAFF
few TRBJ1-1 - TRBV3-1 TGTGCCAGCAGCCCCCCCGGTCGCTCCTGGGGGAATGAAGCTTTCTTT CASSPPGRSWGNEAFF
many TRBJ2-1 TRBD2 TRBV7-8 TGTGCCAGCAGCTTAGCGGCTAGCGGGACCTACAATGAGCAGTTCTTC CASSLAASGTYNEQFF
many TRBJ2-1 - TRBV5-6 TGTGCCAGCAGATCTAGGGAAAATGAGCAGTTCTTC CASRSRENEQFF